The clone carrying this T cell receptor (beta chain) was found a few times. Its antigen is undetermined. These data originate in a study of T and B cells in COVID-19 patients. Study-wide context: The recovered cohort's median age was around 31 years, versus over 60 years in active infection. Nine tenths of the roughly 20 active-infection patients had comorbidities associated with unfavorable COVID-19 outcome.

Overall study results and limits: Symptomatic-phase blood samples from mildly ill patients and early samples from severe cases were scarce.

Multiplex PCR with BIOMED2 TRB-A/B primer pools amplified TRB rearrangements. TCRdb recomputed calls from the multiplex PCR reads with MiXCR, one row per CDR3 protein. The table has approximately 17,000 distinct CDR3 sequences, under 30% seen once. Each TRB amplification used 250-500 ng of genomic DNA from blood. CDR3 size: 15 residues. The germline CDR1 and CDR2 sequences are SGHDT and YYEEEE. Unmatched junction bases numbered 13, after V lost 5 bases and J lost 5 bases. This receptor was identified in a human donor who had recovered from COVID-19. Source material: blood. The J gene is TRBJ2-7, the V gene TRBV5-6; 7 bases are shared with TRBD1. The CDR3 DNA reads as TGTGCCAGCAGTTTCGATATGACAGGGATGGACGAGCAGTACTTC. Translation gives CASSFDMTGMDEQYF.